This T cell receptor beta chain was retrieved from a study of long-term antiretroviral therapy in people with HIV. V lost 5 bases and J lost 5, with 18 bases in between. The CDR3 has 15 amino acids. CDR1 is PRHDT, CDR2 FYEKMQ, per germline (reference sequence). Researchers ran immunoSEQ v3.0 at survey level. Using immunoSEQ multiplex PCR, the repertoire was profiled, and TCRdb retains in-frame clones only, with some absent. Among about 14,000 clones, 75% to 85% were seen once, and the ten largest hold roughly 18%. The V call is TRBV13, the J call TRBJ1-1; possibly TRBD1 for D (6 bases). Source: unsorted PBMCs, taken 1.3 years before starting antiretroviral therapy. This clonotype originated in a man aged 40-49 years with HIV. CDR3 sequence (DNA): TGTGCCAGCAGCCCCTACTGGGGGGGCTTAACTGAAGCTTTCTTT. Protein: CASSPYWGGLTEAFF. Complete variable domain (other parts from reference TRBV13 and TRBJ1-1): AAGVIQSPRHLIKEKRETATLKCYPIPRHDTVYWYQQGPGQDPQFLISFYEKMQSDKGSIPDRFSAQQFSDYHSELNMSSLELGDSALYFCASSPYWGGLTEAFFGQGTRLTVV.